This T cell receptor beta chain was captured by sequencing in a study of cytomegalovirus exposure and HLA in healthy donors. Study results and limitations: An analysis done earlier found most TCR beta V segments productive about 87% or about 30% of the time. The authors later linked a missense DCLRE1C variant to TCR beta V- and J-gene trimming.

Points on this clone: Antigen: not known.

CDR3 length: 17 amino acids. The junction had 12 bases not matched to a gene; V was cut back by 8 bases and J by 0 bases. Germline V gives CDR1 MDHEN, CDR2 SYDVKM. The primer mix had 60 Vbeta and 13 Jbeta primers. The repertoire was sequenced with immunoSEQ multiplex PCR; TCRdb's copy has only in-frame clones and lacks some. The table lists around 280,000 clones, 85% to 90% of them singletons. Sample: PBMCs. This chain connects TRBV28 to TRBJ2-1; 8 bases fit TRBD1. The TCR originated in a woman between 18 and 29 years old in good health and CMV-seronegative. CDR3 DNA sequence: TGTGCCAGCCATACCGGGACAGGCCTTAGCTCCTACAATGAGCAGTTCTTC. Residues: CASHTGTGLSSYNEQFF.